A single sample is the source of the 26 T cell receptor beta chains below, sequenced in a study of memory CD4+ T cells and cytomegalovirus serostatus. Single viable CD3+CD4+CD8-CD45RO+ cells were sorted as the memory CD4+ T cells. Sequencing was performed with immunoSEQ multiplex PCR; in TCRdb, only in-frame clones are kept and a portion is missing. The sample has 56,000 or so clones, roughly 72% seen once. The sample consisted of memory CD4+ T cells from blood. The source is an adult in good health and CMV-seronegative.

V gene TRBV5-4 combines with J gene TRBJ1-3; TRBD1 is a possible D gene (5 bases). Trimming took off 2 bases at V and 4 bases at J, with 13 bases between the two ends. Germline assignment: CDR1 SGHNT and CDR2 YYREEE (reference sequence). This CDR3 is built from 15 residues. The CDR3 coding sequence is TGTGCCAGCAGCTTTCAGGGCCAGCAAGGAAACACCATATATTTT. This gives the protein CASSFQGQQGNTIYF. The full variable domain, with the rest looked up from reference TRBV5-4 and TRBJ1-3, is ETGVTQSPTHLIKTRGQQVTLRCSSQSGHNTVSWYQQALGQGPQFIFQYYREEENGRGNFPPRFSGLQFPNYSSELNVNALELDDSALYLCASSFQGQQGNTIYFGEGSWLTVV.

The sample holds one count of this clone. This chain uses TRBV7-2 with TRBJ1-1; D is unresolved. Deletions cut 1 base from V and 0 bases from J, with 6 bases between. Per germline, CDR1 SGHTA and CDR2 FQGNSA. The CDR3 consists of 14 residues. CDR3 bases: TGTGCCAGCAGCTTAGTTACCCTGAACACTGAAGCTTTCTTT. Its translation: CASSLVTLNTEAFF.

A remark on this clone: The junction departs from germline at one end; a sequencing error may be responsible. This chain connects TRBV7-7 to TRBJ2-1, with a weak D call TRBD2 (7 bases). Germline CDR1 SSHAT, CDR2 FNYEAQ (reference sequence). CDR3 length: 13 amino acids. The CDR3 nucleotides are TGTGCTAGCAGCAAGGGGGGGACTCGGGAGCAGTTCTTC. Protein product: CASSKGGTREQFF.

The rearrangement links TRBV2 to TRBJ1-1, with 8 bases fitting TRBD1. This CDR3 contains 13 residues. Per germline, CDR1 SNHLY and CDR2 FYNNEI. With V trimmed by 5 bases and J by 1 base, 0 bases remained unmatched. DNA for the CDR3: TGTGCCAGCAGTACAGGGGGGAACACTGAAGCTTTCTTT. Protein: CASSTGGNTEAFF.

The chain uses TRBV19 and TRBJ1-2; D is uncertain. V shed 4 bases and J shed 3 bases, with 9 bases lying between them. There are 13 residues in the CDR3. Germline V gene data show CDR1 as LNHDA and CDR2 as SQIVND (reference sequence). The DNA of the CDR3 is TGTGCCAGTAGTAAGTCCCGGGACTATGGCTACACCTTC. The encoded protein is CASSKSRDYGYTF.

The chain uses TRBV2 and TRBJ2-1, with D unresolved. Germline assignment: CDR1 SNHLY and CDR2 FYNNEI. CDR3 length: 12 residues. Trimming removed 4 bases from V and 10 bases from J, with 11 bases in between. Here the CDR3 reads CASSASVTEQFF. The CDR3 DNA reads as TGTGCCAGCAGTGCGTCCGTGACAGAGCAGTTCTTC.

This clone showed up just once. The rearrangement uses TRBV20-1 and TRBJ1-2, with D unclear. Germline values: CDR1 DFQATT, CDR2 SNEGSKA (reference sequence). The CDR3 extends over 10 amino acids. V dropped 4 bases and J dropped 7 bases, with 7 bases sitting between them. In DNA, the CDR3 is TGCAGTGCTAATCTTGCTGGCTACACCTTC. Residues: CSANLAGYTF.

The gene calls are TRBV7-2 and TRBJ2-2; TRBD2 is a possible D gene (6 bases). This CDR3 has 16 residues. V shed 5 bases and J shed 6 bases, with 19 bases lying between them. The germline V gene encodes CDR1 SGHTA and CDR2 FQGNSA. The CDR3 DNA reads as TGTGCCAGCAGCGGAGCCCCCGGAGGGCCCGCCGGGGAGCTGTTTTTT. Its protein is CASSGAPGGPAGELFF.

The V call is TRBV28, the J call TRBJ2-7, with 10 bases lining up with TRBD1. CDR1 is MDHEN, CDR2 SYDVKM, per germline. The CDR3 has 15 residues. The J segment lost 3 bases and the V segment lost 5 bases, leaving 7 bases of the junction unmatched. The CDR3 DNA follows: TGTGCCAGCAGTCCGGCCGGGACAGGGGTCTACGAGCAGTACTTC. Translating it yields CASSPAGTGVYEQYF.

The chain recombines TRBV28 with TRBJ2-1; D remains ambiguous. The CDR3 is 12 amino acids. V was clipped by 8 bases and J by 7 bases, with 12 bases between them. Germline CDR1 is MDHEN and CDR2 is SYDVKM. DNA of the CDR3: TGTGCCAGCGGGGAAGGGCAAAATGAGCAGTTCTTC. Amino acids: CASGEGQNEQFF. The whole variable domain, remainder taken from reference TRBV28 and TRBJ2-1, is DVKVTQSSRYLVKRTGEKVFLECVQDMDHENMFWYRQDPGLGLRLIYFSYDVKMKEKGDIPEGYSVSREKKERFSLILESASTNQTSMYLCASGEGQNEQFFGPGTRLTVL.

The chain is built from TRBV28 and TRBJ1-2; TRBD1 agrees at 9 bases. CDR1 is MDHEN, CDR2 SYDVKM, per germline. This CDR3 comprises 17 residues. J lost 2 bases, V lost 2 bases, and 9 bases had no gene match. The CDR3 DNA reads as TGTGCCAGCAGTTTACTGGTCGGGACAGGGAGGAACTATGGCTACACCTTC. Protein sequence: CASSLLVGTGRNYGYTF.

This clone turned up a few times. The chain has TRBV5-1 and TRBJ2-7; no clear D gene. The germline gives CDR1 SGHRS, CDR2 YFSETQ. The CDR3 has 15 residues. V was clipped by 4 bases and J by 5 bases, with 19 bases between them. DNA of the CDR3: TGCGCCAGCAGCCTTAACGCCGGGTTTCGCAACGAGCAGTACTTC. Protein product: CASSLNAGFRNEQYF.

The CDR3 DNA sequence: TGTGCCAGCAGCTTAGTCGGGGGGCGAGATGAGCAGTTCTTC. Translating it yields CASSLVGGRDEQFF. The chain couples TRBV5-4 to TRBJ2-1; tentatively, D is TRBD2 (7 bases). The CDR3 covers 14 residues. The V and J ends lost 2 bases and 8 bases respectively, with 14 bases between them. Germline V gene data show CDR1 as SGHNT and CDR2 as YYREEE (reference sequence).

This rearrangement joins TRBV6-6 to TRBJ2-4, with D possibly being TRBD2 (7 bases). V was pared by 5 bases and J by 7 bases, with 18 bases between. The germline gives CDR1 MNHNY, CDR2 SVGAGI (reference sequence). CDR3 length: 15 residues. CDR3 region: CASSPERGGGNIQYF. DNA of the CDR3: TGTGCCAGCAGTCCTGAGCGCGGGGGCGGGAACATTCAGTACTTC.

This rearrangement joins TRBV28 to TRBJ2-5, with D uncertain. The J call is uncertain, as TRBJ2-7 better fits the DNA end. Germline V gene lookup returns CDR1 MDHEN and CDR2 SYDVKM. The CDR3 runs to 11 residues. CDR3 region: CASSPLYEQYF. As DNA, the CDR3 is TGTGCCAGCAGTCCCCTCTACGAGCAGTACTTC.

J is TRBJ1-1 and V is TRBV11-3; D not certain. Germline V gene sequence: CDR1 SGHNT, CDR2 YENEEA. The CDR3 is made up of 13 amino acids. The V end was cut by 3 bases, the J end by 0 bases, with 5 bases between. CDR3 bases: TGTGCCAGCAGCTTGAGGGTGAACACTGAAGCTTTCTTT. Protein: CASSLRVNTEAFF.

V usage is TRBV10-3 and J usage is TRBJ1-5; the match to TRBD1 covers 9 bases. CDR1 is ENHRY and CDR2 is SYGVKD in the germline V gene. Unmatched junction bases numbered 10, after V lost 10 bases and J lost 6 bases. CDR3 length: 14 amino acids. CDR3 residues: CATSDRGDRQPQHF. In nucleotides, the CDR3 is TGTGCCACCAGCGACAGGGGGGATCGTCAGCCCCAGCATTTT.

This sequence joins TRBV30 and TRBJ1-1; D might be TRBD1 (6 bases). The ends were cut back, 5 bases at V and 0 bases at J, with 13 bases in the middle. The CDR3 has 14 residues. The V gene's germline CDR1 is GTSNPN and CDR2 SVGIG (reference sequence). CDR3 coding DNA: TGTGCCTGGGATACGGGACAAATGAACACTGAAGCTTTCTTT. It codes for CAWDTGQMNTEAFF.

This clone appeared a few times. V is TRBV5-5 and J is TRBJ1-2; 9 bases fit TRBD1. J was trimmed by 4 bases and V by 0 bases; bases with no gene match: 4. Germline V gives CDR1 SGHKS, CDR2 YYEKEE (reference sequence). There are 15 residues in the CDR3. The DNA for the CDR3 is TGTGCCAGCAGCTTGGGGGACAGGGTCGTCTATGGCTACACCTTC. It is translated as CASSLGDRVVYGYTF.

This clone was seen more than once but under ten times. V usage is TRBV7-2 and J usage is TRBJ1-1; 8 bases match TRBD1. The germline V gene has CDR1 SGHTA and CDR2 FQGNSA. The ends lost 5 bases at V and 6 bases at J; junction bases unmatched: 11. The CDR3 loop spans 15 amino acids. The CDR3 DNA reads TGTGCCAGCAGCCTACGGACCTACAGGGGGGCTGAAGCTTTCTTT. This encodes CASSLRTYRGAEAFF.

The DNA for the CDR3 is TGTGCCAGCAGTGTACCAGGGGGGACGAACACTGAAGCTTTCTTT. Its translation: CASSVPGGTNTEAFF. This chain uses TRBV28 with TRBJ1-1, with TRBD1 matching 7 bases. The CDR3 consists of 15 residues. Germline-derived CDR1 and CDR2 are MDHEN and SYDVKM. J gave up 1 base and V 5 bases, and 7 bases lay outside the gene matches.

The chain joins TRBV5-1 to TRBJ1-2; D is perhaps TRBD1 (6 bases). Germline CDR1 is SGHRS and CDR2 is YFSETQ. V was shortened by 0 bases and J by 4 bases, with 13 bases between the two germline ends. The CDR3 runs 15 residues. The DNA of the CDR3 is TGCGCCAGCAGCTTGGATGGGGGCTCGTCCTATGGCTACACCTTC. Protein product: CASSLDGGSSYGYTF. Together with reference TRBV5-1 and TRBJ1-2, the CDR3 gives the full variable domain: KAGVTQTPRYLIKTRGQQVTLSCSPISGHRSVSWYQQTPGQGLQFLFEYFSETQRNKGNFPGRFSGRQFSNSRSEMNVSTLELGDSALYLCASSLDGGSSYGYTFGSGTRLTVV.

The chain is built from TRBV28 and TRBJ1-5, with D unclear. The CDR3 is 13 residues long. Germline loops: CDR1 MDHEN, CDR2 SYDVKM. V lost 5 bases and J lost 6, with 11 bases in between. In DNA form, the CDR3 reads TGTGCCAGCAGTCCATACATGGGTCAGCCCCAGCATTTT. Residues: CASSPYMGQPQHF.

The CDR3 region is CASSSPGTRINYGYTF. The CDR3 nucleotides are TGTGCCAGCAGTTCCCCCGGGACAAGAATTAACTATGGCTACACCTTC. The V gene is TRBV28, the J gene TRBJ1-2; a weak D match, TRBD1 (6 bases). CDR1 and CDR2 from the germline V gene are MDHEN and SYDVKM. Trimming left V 4 bases short and J 1 base short, with 16 bases between. The CDR3 consists of 16 residues.

The chain links TRBV6-5 to TRBJ1-6; D is uncertain. This CDR3 region has 13 residues. V was trimmed by 4 bases and J by 5 bases, leaving 6 bases between them. Germline V gene data show CDR1 as MNHEY and CDR2 as SVGAGI. This CDR3 reads CASSSADNSPLHF. CDR3 coding DNA: TGTGCCAGCAGTTCCGCGGATAATTCACCCCTCCACTTT.

The chain is built from TRBV28 and TRBJ1-1; possible D gene TRBD1, 5 bases. The V end lost 7 bases, the J end lost 8 bases, and 14 bases lay between the germline ends. The CDR3 totals 12 residues. CDR1 is MDHEN and CDR2 is SYDVKM in the germline V gene. CDR3 sequence: CASTYRGREAFF. The CDR3 DNA reads as TGTGCCAGCACCTATAGGGGACGGGAAGCTTTCTTT.